These T cell receptor beta chains were read from a single sample in a study of blood T cell repertoires in COVID-19. TCRdb's table, derived via immunoSEQ multiplex PCR, lists solely in-frame clones and lacks some. Of about 140,000 clones listed, around nine tenths are singletons. Sample: peripheral blood. The origin of the receptors is a woman between 40 and 50 years old with acute or convalescent COVID-19. CDR3s include the opening cysteine and the closing phenylalanine or tryptophan. A D gene is named only where the DNA matches it firmly. Where a row states a size, it is once, few, many or the class of an expanded clone; other rows omit it.

TRBJ2-7	TRBV28	TRBD1	few	CASSSPGTENYEQYF	TGTGCCAGCAGTAGCCCCGGGACAGAGAACTACGAGCAGTACTTC
TRBJ1-1	TRBV29-1	.	.	CSVGLRKLNTEAFF	TGCAGCGTTGGTTTGAGGAAGTTGAACACTGAAGCTTTCTTT
TRBJ2-7	TRBV6-5	.	.	CASSYWGFGQGEQYF	TGTGCCAGCAGTTACTGGGGCTTCGGGCAGGGCGAGCAGTACTTC
TRBJ1-4	TRBV9	.	.	CASSLFGGVNEKLFF	TGTGCCAGCAGCCTCTTCGGGGGGGTTAATGAAAAACTGTTTTTT
TRBJ1-1	TRBV19	.	.	CASSVRGNTEAFF	TGTGCCAGTAGCGTCAGGGGAAACACTGAAGCTTTCTTT
TRBJ2-3	TRBV6-2/TRBV6-3	TRBD2	once	CASSYSPTSADTQYF	TGTGCCAGCAGTTACAGCCCCACTAGCGCAGATACGCAGTATTTT
TRBJ2-7	TRBV6-2/TRBV6-3	.	.	CASSDRTYEQYF	TGTGCCAGCAGTGACAGGACCTACGAGCAGTACTTC
TRBJ1-2	TRBV15	.	.	CATSRELLGYTF	TGTGCCACCAGCAGAGAATTGCTAGGCTACACCTTC
TRBJ2-1	TRBV19	TRBD2	.	CASSRTSGGSSYNEQFF	TGTGCCAGTAGCAGGACTAGCGGGGGTAGCTCCTACAATGAGCAGTTCTTC
TRBJ1-6	TRBV18	TRBD1	.	CASSGTGWNSPLHF	TGTGCCAGCTCAGGGACAGGGTGGAATTCACCCCTCCACTTT
TRBJ2-4	TRBV28	.	once	CASRTQGLGNIQYF	TGTGCCAGCAGAACTCAGGGGCTGGGGAACATTCAGTACTTC
TRBJ2-7	TRBV12-3/TRBV12-4	.	.	CASSLGVEQYF	TGTGCCAGCAGTTTAGGCGTCGAGCAGTACTTC
TRBJ2-7	TRBV5-1	TRBD2	.	CASSSGEGEQYF	TGCGCCAGCAGCTCTGGGGAGGGGGAGCAGTACTTC
TRBJ1-3	TRBV19	.	.	CASSIVVGQNSGNTIYF	TGTGCCAGTAGTATAGTCGTTGGACAGAACTCTGGAAACACCATATATTTT
TRBJ1-1	TRBV7-9	.	.	CASSYRQERDTEAFF	TGTGCCAGCAGCTATCGACAGGAGCGTGACACTGAAGCTTTCTTT
TRBJ1-2	TRBV2	.	.	CASSEAGGGRYGYTF	TGTGCCAGCAGTGAAGCGGGGGGTGGGCGCTATGGCTACACCTTC
TRBJ1-6	TRBV10-3	.	.	CAITGSSSPIESPLHF	TGTGCCATCACCGGAAGTAGCAGCCCAATAGAATCACCCCTCCACTTT
TRBJ2-7	TRBV6-5	TRBD1	once	CASSYSEDRADEQYF	TGTGCCAGCAGTTACTCGGAAGACAGGGCGGACGAGCAGTACTTC
TRBJ1-2	TRBV4-3	TRBD1	.	CASSRDRQGYYGYTF	TGCGCCAGCAGCCGAGACAGACAGGGATACTATGGCTACACCTTC
TRBJ2-3	TRBV10-3	.	.	CAISGSGGQVDTQYF	TGTGCCATCAGTGGGTCCGGGGGTCAAGTAGATACGCAGTATTTT
TRBJ1-2	TRBV6-2/TRBV6-3	.	.	CASSLTTRRFLYGYTF	TGTGCCAGCAGTTTGACAACTAGAAGGTTTCTATATGGCTACACCTTC
TRBJ2-7	TRBV7-9	TRBD1	.	CASSFGGPGTGAHEQYF	TGTGCCAGCAGCTTCGGGGGCCCCGGGACAGGGGCTCACGAGCAGTACTTC
TRBJ1-6	TRBV28	TRBD1	.	CASSPGQGRTYNSPLHF	TGTGCCAGCAGTCCCGGACAGGGGAGAACGTATAATTCACCCCTCCACTTT
TRBJ2-7	TRBV9	.	.	CASSVGIAYEQYF	TGTGCCAGCAGCGTAGGAATAGCCTACGAGCAGTACTTC
TRBJ2-5	TRBV29-1	TRBD1	.	CSVREGAESQYF	TGCAGCGTTCGCGAGGGGGCTGAGTCCCAGTACTTC
TRBJ2-7	TRBV3-1/TRBV3-2	TRBD2	.	CASSQDWLAGNEQYF	TGTGCCAGCAGCCAAGATTGGCTAGCGGGTAACGAGCAGTACTTC
TRBJ2-5	TRBV7-9	TRBD2	.	CASSLAWRGGQETQYF	TGTGCCAGCAGCTTAGCGTGGCGGGGGGGCCAAGAGACCCAGTACTTC
TRBJ2-7	TRBV6-5	.	.	CASSYSRVSYEQYF	TGTGCCAGCAGTTACTCGAGGGTCTCCTACGAGCAGTACTTC
TRBJ1-4	TRBV5-1	TRBD1	few	CASSPIGQGAEKLFF	TGCGCCAGCAGCCCAATAGGACAGGGGGCTGAAAAACTGTTTTTT
TRBJ1-1	TRBV29-1	TRBD1	.	CSVTDRPNTEAFF	TGCAGCGTGACGGACAGGCCGAACACTGAAGCTTTCTTT
TRBJ1-1	TRBV10-3	.	.	CATSPTLGNTEAFF	TGTGCCACCTCCCCGACATTAGGCAACACTGAAGCTTTCTTT
TRBJ1-5	TRBV24-1	.	.	CATSDHDRWMPQHF	TGTGCCACCAGTGATCATGACAGGTGGATGCCCCAGCATTTT
TRBJ1-2	TRBV7-8	TRBD1	.	CASSLGQGNYGYTF	TGTGCCAGCAGCCTGGGACAGGGAAACTATGGCTACACCTTC
TRBJ1-2	TRBV10-3	TRBD1	.	CAISEGQGAYGYTF	TGTGCCATCAGTGAGGGACAGGGGGCCTATGGCTACACCTTC